Listed below are T cell receptor beta chains from one sample, sequenced in a study of CD8+CD57+ T cells in acquired aplastic anemia. A single record per CDR3 protein comes from TCRdb applying MiXCR to the reads. The table records about 180,000 distinct CDR3 sequences, 55% to 65% of them present only once. Sequencing input: sorted CD4+, CD8+, or CD8+CD57+ T cells (not recorded which) from PBMCs. The receptors were gathered from a human donor with aplastic anemia. The conserved cysteine and the conserved F or W are not part of the CDR3 here.

length: 13
V: TRBV24-1
J: TRBJ2-1
CDR3: ATSDRTGGYFEQF

length: 16
V: TRBV9
J: TRBJ1-1
CDR3: ASSVGPGGDYMNTEAF

length: 9
V: TRBV5-6
J: TRBJ2-3
CDR3: ASSLQNTQY

length: 10
V: TRBV12-3/TRBV12-4
J: TRBJ1-2
CDR3: ASNNYIYGYT

length: 11
V: TRBV16
J: TRBJ1-1
CDR3: ASSSWGDTEAF

length: 13
V: TRBV9
J: TRBJ2-7
CDR3: ASSVGGGGSYEQY

length: 10
V: TRBV4-1
J: TRBJ2-4
CDR3: ASSQDFNIQY

length: 13
V: TRBV7-8
J: TRBJ1-1
CDR3: ASSLLRGGGTEAF

length: 10
V: TRBV10-3
J: TRBJ1-3
CDR3: AISADGNTIY

length: 13
V: TRBV4-1
J: TRBJ1-5
CDR3: ASSPFMGTNQPQH

length: 14
V: TRBV5-4
J: TRBJ2-1
CDR3: ASSLRAGGSYNEQF

length: 12
V: TRBV6-5
J: TRBJ1-6
CDR3: ARRPGPDGSPLH

length: 15
V: TRBV4-1
J: TRBJ1-6
CDR3: ASSQDRGEIYNSPLH

length: 14
V: TRBV7-6
J: TRBJ2-1
CDR3: ASSVSGTSYYNEQF